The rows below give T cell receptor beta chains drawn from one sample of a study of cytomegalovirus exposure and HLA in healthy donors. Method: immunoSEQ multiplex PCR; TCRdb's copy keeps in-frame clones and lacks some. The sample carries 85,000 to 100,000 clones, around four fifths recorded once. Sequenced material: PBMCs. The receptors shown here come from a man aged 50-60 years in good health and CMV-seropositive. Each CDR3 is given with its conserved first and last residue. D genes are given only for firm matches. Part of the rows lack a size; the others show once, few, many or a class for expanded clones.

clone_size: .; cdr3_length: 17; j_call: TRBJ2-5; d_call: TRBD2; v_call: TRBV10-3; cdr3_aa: CAISESNQRGAEETQYF; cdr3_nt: TGTGCCATCAGTGAGTCGAACCAGCGGGGGGCCGAGGAGACCCAGTACTTC
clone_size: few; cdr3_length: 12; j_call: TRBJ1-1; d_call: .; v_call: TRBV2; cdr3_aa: CASRSLYTEAFF; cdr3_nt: TGTGCCAGCAGGTCCCTTTACACTGAAGCTTTCTTT
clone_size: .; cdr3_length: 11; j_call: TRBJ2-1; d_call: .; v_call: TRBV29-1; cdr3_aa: CSVRRNNEQFF; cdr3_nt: TGCAGCGTTCGGCGGAACAATGAGCAGTTCTTC
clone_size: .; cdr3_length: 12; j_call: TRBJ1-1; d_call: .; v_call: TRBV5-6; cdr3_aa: CASSGGGFEASF; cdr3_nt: TGTGCCAGCAGCGGGGGGGGGTTCGAAGCTTCCTTT
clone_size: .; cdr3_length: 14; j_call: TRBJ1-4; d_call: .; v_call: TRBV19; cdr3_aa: CASSIGGKSEKLFF; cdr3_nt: TGTGCCAGTAGTATCGGGGGGAAGAGTGAAAAACTGTTTTTT
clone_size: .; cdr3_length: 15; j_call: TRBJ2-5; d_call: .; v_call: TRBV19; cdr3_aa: CASSSGQVVQETQYF; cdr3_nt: TGTGCCAGTAGTTCGGGACAAGTCGTACAAGAGACCCAGTACTTC
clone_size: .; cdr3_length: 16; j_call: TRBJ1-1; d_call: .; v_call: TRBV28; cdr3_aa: CASIETIGAGSTEAFF; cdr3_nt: TGTGCCAGCATAGAGACGATAGGGGCCGGGAGCACTGAAGCTTTCTTT
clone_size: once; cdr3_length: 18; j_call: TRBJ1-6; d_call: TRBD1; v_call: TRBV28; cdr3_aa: CASRKGTDPRSYNSPLHF; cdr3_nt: TGTGCCAGCAGAAAGGGGACAGACCCAAGATCCTATAATTCACCCCTCCACTTT
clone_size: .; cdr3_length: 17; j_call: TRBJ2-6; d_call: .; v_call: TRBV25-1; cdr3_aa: CASSDSGPSSGANVLTF; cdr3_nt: TGTGCCAGCAGTGATTCCGGACCTAGCAGTGGGGCCAACGTCCTGACTTTC
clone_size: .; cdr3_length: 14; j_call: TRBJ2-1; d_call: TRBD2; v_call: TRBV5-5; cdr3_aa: CASSLLAGGNEQFF; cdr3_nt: TGTGCCAGCAGCTTGCTAGCGGGGGGCAATGAGCAGTTCTTC
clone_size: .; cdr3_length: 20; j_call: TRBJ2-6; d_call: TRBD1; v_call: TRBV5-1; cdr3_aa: CASSFARPGQVPSGANVLTF; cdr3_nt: TGCGCCAGCAGTTTTGCCAGACCGGGACAGGTCCCCTCTGGGGCCAACGTCCTGACTTTC
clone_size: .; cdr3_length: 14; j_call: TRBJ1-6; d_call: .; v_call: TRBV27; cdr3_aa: CASSFAGYNSPLHF; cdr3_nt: TGTGCCAGCAGTTTTGCGGGCTATAATTCACCCCTCCACTTT
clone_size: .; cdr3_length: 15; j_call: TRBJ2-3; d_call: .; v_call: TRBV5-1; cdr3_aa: CASSLDRPSTDTQYF; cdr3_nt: TGCGCCAGCAGCTTGGACAGGCCTAGCACAGATACGCAGTATTTT
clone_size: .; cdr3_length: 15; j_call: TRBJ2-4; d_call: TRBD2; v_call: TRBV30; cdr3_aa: CAWRGRTSGVFIQYF; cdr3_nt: TGTGCCTGGAGGGGTCGGACTAGCGGGGTGTTCATTCAGTACTTC
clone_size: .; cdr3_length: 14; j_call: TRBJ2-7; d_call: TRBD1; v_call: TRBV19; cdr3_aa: CASSSTGGRNEQYF; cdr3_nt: TGTGCCAGTAGTTCGACAGGGGGCAGGAACGAGCAGTACTTC
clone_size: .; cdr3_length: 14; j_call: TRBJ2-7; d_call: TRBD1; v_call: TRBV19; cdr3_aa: CASTRQGVTYEQYF; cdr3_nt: TGTGCCAGTACCAGACAGGGGGTCACCTACGAGCAGTACTTC
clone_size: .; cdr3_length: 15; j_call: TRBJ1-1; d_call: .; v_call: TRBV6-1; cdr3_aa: CASSEDEGMNTEAFF; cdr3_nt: TGTGCCAGCAGTGAAGACGAGGGTATGAACACTGAAGCTTTCTTT
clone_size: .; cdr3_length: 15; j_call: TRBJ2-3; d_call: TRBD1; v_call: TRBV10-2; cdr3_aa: CASDSDRGQSDTQYF; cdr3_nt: TGCGCCAGCGACTCCGACAGGGGCCAGAGTGATACGCAGTATTTT
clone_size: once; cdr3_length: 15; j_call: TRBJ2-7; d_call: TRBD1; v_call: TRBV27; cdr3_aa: CASSLIGQDIREQYF; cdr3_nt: TGTGCCAGCAGTTTAATTGGACAGGACATTCGCGAGCAGTACTTC
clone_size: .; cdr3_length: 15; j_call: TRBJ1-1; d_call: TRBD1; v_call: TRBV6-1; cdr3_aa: CASSGLQTGPAEAFF; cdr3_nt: TGTGCCAGCAGTGGCCTGCAGACAGGGCCCGCTGAAGCTTTCTTT
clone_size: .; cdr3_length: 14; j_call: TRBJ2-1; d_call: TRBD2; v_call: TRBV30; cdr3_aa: CAWSQRLAGDEQFF; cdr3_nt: TGTGCCTGGAGTCAACGACTAGCGGGGGATGAGCAGTTCTTC
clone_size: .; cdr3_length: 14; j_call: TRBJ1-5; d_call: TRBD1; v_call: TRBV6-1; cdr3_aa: CASRGQGSNQPQNF; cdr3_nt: TGTGCCAGCAGGGGACAGGGAAGCAATCAGCCCCAGAATTTT
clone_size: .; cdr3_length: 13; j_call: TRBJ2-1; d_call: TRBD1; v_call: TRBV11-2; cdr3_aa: CASSRDRANEQFF; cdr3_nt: TGTGCCAGCAGTCGCGACAGGGCCAATGAGCAGTTCTTC
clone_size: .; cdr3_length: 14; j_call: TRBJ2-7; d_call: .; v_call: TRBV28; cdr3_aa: CASRPDMNSYEQYF; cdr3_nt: TGTGCCAGCAGACCGGACATGAACTCCTACGAGCAGTACTTC
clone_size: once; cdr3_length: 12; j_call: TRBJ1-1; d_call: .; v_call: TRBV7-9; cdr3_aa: CASSLLTSEAFF; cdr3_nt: TGTGCCAGCAGCCTACTGACAAGTGAAGCTTTCTTT
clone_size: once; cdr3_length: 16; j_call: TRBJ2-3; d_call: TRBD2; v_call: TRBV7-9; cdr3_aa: CASSLIGGGSTDTQYF; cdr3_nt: TGTGCCAGCAGCTTGATAGGCGGGGGAAGCACAGATACGCAGTATTTT
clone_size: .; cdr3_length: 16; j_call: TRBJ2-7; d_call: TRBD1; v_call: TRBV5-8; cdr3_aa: CASSLGRTGTRDEQYF; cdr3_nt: TGTGCCAGCAGCTTGGGGCGGACAGGGACGAGGGACGAGCAGTACTTC
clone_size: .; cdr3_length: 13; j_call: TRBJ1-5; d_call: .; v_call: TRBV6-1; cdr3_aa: CASSPTVNQPQHF; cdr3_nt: TGTGCCAGCAGTCCCACAGTCAATCAGCCCCAGCATTTT
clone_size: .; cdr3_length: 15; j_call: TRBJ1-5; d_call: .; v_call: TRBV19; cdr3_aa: CASSPRTDSNQPQHF; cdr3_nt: TGTGCCAGTAGTCCCCGGACAGATAGCAATCAGCCCCAGCATTTT